The 6 T cell receptor beta chains below come from one sample, sequenced in a study of regulatory T cells in long-lasting Graves disease. Time point described: newly diagnosed GD, antithyroid drugs for less than 3 months. The TCR library was prepared using RNA isolated from PBMCs. TCR beta libraries were built with iRepertoire HTBI primers and Arm-PCR of CDR3 regions. TCRdb re-analysed the multiplex PCR reads in MiXCR, keeping a single row per CDR3 protein. The repertoire has around 450,000 distinct CDR3 sequences, 15% to 20% of them found once; the top ten carry 12%. The sample was also linked to a second study, of T cells in Graves' hyperthyroidism and ophthalmopathy.

Sequencing was performed on peripheral blood mononuclear cells (PBMCs), taken at new diagnosis, from a patient treated with antithyroid drugs. The receptor set was obtained from a man in his forties with Graves disease.

In this sample, this clonotype turned up many times. This rearrangement joins TRBV29-1 to TRBJ2-7; D might be TRBD2 (5 bases). This CDR3 region has 13 residues. The germline V and J ends were trimmed by 3 bases and 4 bases, with 13 bases remaining between them. The germline CDR1 and CDR2 sequences are SQVTM and ANQGSEA. Here the CDR3 reads CSVEGDFPYEQYF. The CDR3 region has the DNA TGCAGCGTTGAGGGAGACTTCCCATACGAGCAGTACTTC.

CDR3 region: CASSGGLTGELFF. DNA for the CDR3: TGTGCCAGCAGTGGGGGACTCACCGGGGAGCTGTTTTTT. The chain links TRBV28 to TRBJ2-2, with a weak D call TRBD2 (6 bases). CDR3 length: 13 residues. CDR1 is MDHEN and CDR2 is SYDVKM in the germline V gene. V was clipped by 5 bases and J by 4 bases, with 8 bases between them.

This clonotype was recorded at least ten times. The rearrangement links TRBV7-6 to TRBJ1-1; no reliable D call. V was shortened by 5 bases and J by 4 bases, with 14 bases between the two germline ends. Germline CDR1 SGHVS, CDR2 FNYEAQ. The CDR3 has 14 residues. DNA for the CDR3: TGTGCCAGCAGCGTGATCCCGGGAGGCACTGAAGCTTTCTTT. Protein product: CASSVIPGGTEAFF.

This clonotype was picked up many times. The chain uses TRBV2 and TRBJ1-4; D gene ambiguous. The CDR3 spans 15 residues. CDR1 SNHLY and CDR2 FYNNEI come from the germline V gene. Trimming removed 6 bases from V and 0 bases from J, with 11 bases in between. DNA for the CDR3: TGTGCCAGCAGAAACAACGGCGCAACTAATGAAAAACTGTTTTTT. It is translated as CASRNNGATNEKLFF.

This clonotype came up many times. The V gene is TRBV11-2, the J gene TRBJ2-7; a possible D gene is TRBD2 (6 bases). The ends were cut back, 5 bases at V and 4 bases at J, with 18 bases in the middle. The CDR3 is 15 amino acids. Germline V lookup: CDR1 SGHAT, CDR2 FQNNGV. In nucleotides, the CDR3 is TGTGCCAGCAGCCCGTGGGGTGGGAGGCCGTACGAGCAGTACTTC. Its protein product is CASSPWGGRPYEQYF.

This chain joins TRBV7-8 and TRBJ1-1; TRBD1 matches 9 bases. Unmatched junction bases numbered 12, after V lost 8 bases and J lost 5 bases. CDR3 length: 15 amino acids. Per germline, CDR1 SGHVS and CDR2 FQNEAQ. The CDR3 spells CASHPTTGGRTEAFF. For the CDR3, the DNA is TGTGCCAGCCACCCCACCACAGGGGGCCGAACTGAAGCTTTCTTT.